Below, 5 T cell receptor beta chains from the same sample are listed, as sequenced in a study of identical twins. In TCRdb, the 5' RACE reads were re-called with MiXCR into one record per CDR3 protein. The sample contains roughly 570,000 distinct CDR3 sequences, 7.5% to 10% of which appear only once. The data were also submitted as part of a second study, on yellow fever vaccine responses in identical twins.

Sequencing input: PBMCs. The receptor source for this set is a woman between 18 and 29 years old in good health.

In this sample, this clonotype turned up many times. The rearrangement joins TRBV4-2 to TRBJ2-1, with D uncertain. V was pared by 4 bases and J by 0 bases, with 19 bases between. CDR3 length: 18 residues. Germline assignment: CDR1 LGHNA and CDR2 YNFKEQ. Here the CDR3 DNA reads TGTGCCAGCAGCCGAGAGCATTTGTCAGTAGACTCCTACAATGAGCAGTTCTTC. Translation: CASSREHLSVDSYNEQFF.

This clonotype showed up many times. The chain couples TRBV5-1 to TRBJ2-1, with D perhaps TRBD1 (5 bases). The germline V gene has CDR1 SGHRS and CDR2 YFSETQ. Trimming removed 0 bases at V and 7 bases at J, with 17 bases between. There are 16 residues in the CDR3. The DNA of the CDR3 is TGCGCCAGCAGCTTGGATACTACAGGACGTCTAAATGAGCAGTTCTTC. This codes for CASSLDTTGRLNEQFF.

This clonotype was counted a few times. The rearrangement links TRBV28 to TRBJ1-1; D is perhaps TRBD1 (6 bases). In germline, CDR1 is MDHEN, CDR2 SYDVKM. CDR3 length: 15 amino acids. Trimming removed 1 base from V and 11 bases from J, with 20 bases in between. Here the CDR3 DNA reads TGTGCCAGCAGTTTATCTTTCCAGGGGCAGGTTGAGGCTTTCTTT. The encoded protein is CASSLSFQGQVEAFF.

This clonotype appeared a few times. The chain carries TRBV20-1 and TRBJ2-1; 8 bases are shared with TRBD2. Trimming removed 0 bases from V and 5 bases from J; junction bases left unmatched: 9. Germline assignment: CDR1 DFQATT and CDR2 SNEGSKA (reference sequence). The CDR3 is 16 residues long. CDR3 in amino acids: CSARDQLAVPHNEQFF. The CDR3, as DNA: TGCAGTGCTAGAGATCAACTAGCGGTACCCCACAATGAGCAGTTCTTC.

This clonotype turned up a few times. This rearrangement joins TRBV27 to TRBJ2-3; 15 nucleotides agree with TRBD2. The CDR3 extends over 15 amino acids. The germline CDR1 and CDR2 sequences are MNHEY and SMNVEV (reference sequence). Trimming removed 6 bases from V and 10 bases from J; junction bases left unmatched: 8. In DNA form, the CDR3 reads TGTGCCAGCAGCTCCGGGACTAGCGGGGGGAGGGCGCAGTATTTT. The encoded protein is CASSSGTSGGRAQYF.